The T cell receptor (beta chain) described here comes from a study of identical twins. TCRdb re-analysed the 5' RACE reads in MiXCR, keeping a single row per CDR3 protein. The table shows some 1,700,000 distinct CDR3 sequences, with more than 30% occurring only once. V lost 3 bases and J lost 5, with 13 bases in between. The CDR3 runs 14 residues. From germline, CDR1 is MDHEN and CDR2 SYDVKM. The clonotype comes from a newborn girl in good health. This chain joins TRBV28 and TRBJ1-2; D is undetermined. Sequenced sample: cord blood. The CDR3 here is CASSFRRPSYGYTF. The CDR3, as DNA: TGTGCCAGCAGTTTTAGGCGGCCCTCGTATGGCTACACCTTC.